This T cell receptor (beta chain) was sequenced in a study of blood T cell repertoires in COVID-19 (dated by TCRdb to about 2020). Some background on the complete study: Collaborator samples came from the United States, Italy and Spain and covered acute and convalescent phases of COVID-19. A freely available public database, intended as a resource for researchers studying the immune response to SARS-CoV-2, is where the repertoires were released. The samples were drawn from the first 160 participants of the ongoing ImmuneRACE study and from roughly 1,300 subjects provided by 6 global collaborators. The dataset comprised deeply sampled blood TCRbeta repertoires from subjects exposed to, actively infected with, or recovered from COVID-19. Where available, HLA class I and class II types were obtained from metadata supplied by the sample provider rather than from assay-based typing. The prospective study material was composed of cDNA or gDNA derived from T cells, B-cell-depleted T cells, or PBMCs. Nearly every sample came with metadata listing a de-identified subject ID, COVID-19 status, age in years and sex. Study-wide findings and limitations: The amount of clinical and demographic metadata varied by source and participant and was provided uncurated.

Concerning this clone: Its antigen is currently not known. Base qualities are not provided; no much larger clone lies one nucleotide away. Other DNA sequences in the sample encode the same CDR3.

V and J are truncated by 4 bases and 2 bases respectively, leaving an intervening sequence of 12 bases. The CDR3 has 15 amino acids, counting the end cysteine and phenylalanine. The entry retains the CDR3 DNA only, 45 bases that are in frame from base 1. CDR1 is given as MDHEN and CDR2 as SYDVKM, both from the germline V gene. One collaborating source in Seattle enrolled patients while the patients were actively infected and followed the patients over time throughout the course of disease. Collaborating institutions collected whole blood in K2EDTA tubes following their own protocols. For TCRbeta analysis, collaborators shipped samples in one of three forms: frozen whole blood, isolated PBMCs, or DNA extracted from either of those sample types. TCRbeta CDR3 regions were amplified from genomic DNA using the immunoSEQ Assay, a bias-controlled multiplex PCR. Per the original workflow: Nucleated cell counts per sample were estimated from amplification of reference gene primers within the assay. Sequence reads were collapsed and filtered to measure the absolute abundance of every unique TCRbeta CDR3 rearrangement. Productive Simpson clonality was computed per sample as the square root of Simpson's diversity index over productive rearrangements. As stored in TCRdb, this immuneACCESS dataset retains in-frame rearrangements with V and J assigned. A fraction of the clones does not appear; measured against another copy, unresolved V genes explain less than half of the discrepancy, and the remainder lacks a known reason. V and J calls and clone size are given by that table; D and trimming were obtained from the DNA. A total of 350,000 to 450,000 clones appear in this sample, about 88% of them only once. Roughly 1.4% of the sample belongs to the ten largest clones.

The clonotype originates from a woman aged 40 to 50 with COVID-19, enrolled during active disease. Sequencing was done on a sample of peripheral blood. The sequence is built from TRBV28 and TRBJ1-5, with a tentative D gene TRBD1 over 6 matching bases. The DNA sequence is given as TGTGCCAGCAGTTCGCCTCGGACAGGCAATCAGCCCCAGCATTTT. Its translation is CASSSPRTGNQPQHF.